A selection of T cell receptor beta chains follows, all from one sample in a study of beta chain features in type 1 diabetes. The table came from immunoSEQ multiplex PCR; TCRdb's copy has only in-frame clones and leaves some out. In the table there are about 150,000 clones, about 8.5% of which are singletons. Source material: central memory CD4+ T cells from blood. These receptors all stem from a man in his late teens or twenties in good health. Each CDR3 is given with its conserved first and last residue. The order of the fields is J gene, clone size, V gene, D gene, CDR3 protein, CDR3 DNA. A D gene is named only where the DNA matches it firmly. Clone size appears in some rows only: once, few, many, or a class for an expanded clone.

j_gene: TRBJ2-5
abundance: many
v_gene: TRBV5-6
d_gene: NA
CDR3aa: CASTKQDQETQYF
CDR3nt: TGTGCCAGCACCAAACAGGATCAAGAGACCCAGTACTTC

j_gene: TRBJ2-5
abundance: NA
v_gene: TRBV4-3
d_gene: TRBD2
CDR3aa: CASSQLGLEGEQYF
CDR3nt: TGCGCCAGCAGCCAACTGGGACTAGAGGGGGAGCAGTACTTC

j_gene: TRBJ2-2
abundance: many
v_gene: TRBV19
d_gene: NA
CDR3aa: CASSIGSYTGELFF
CDR3nt: TGTGCCAGTAGTATCGGGAGCTACACCGGGGAGCTGTTTTTT

j_gene: TRBJ2-1
abundance: NA
v_gene: TRBV18
d_gene: NA
CDR3aa: CASSSSESYNEQFF
CDR3nt: TGTGCCAGCTCTTCCAGCGAATCCTACAATGAGCAGTTCTTC

j_gene: TRBJ2-1
abundance: NA
v_gene: TRBV13
d_gene: TRBD1
CDR3aa: CASSRQGWNEQFF
CDR3nt: TGTGCCAGCAGTAGACAGGGTTGGAATGAGCAGTTCTTC

j_gene: TRBJ1-1
abundance: NA
v_gene: TRBV7-9
d_gene: NA
CDR3aa: CASSPTGNTEAFF
CDR3nt: TGTGCCAGCAGCCCGACGGGGAACACTGAAGCTTTCTTT

j_gene: TRBJ1-5
abundance: NA
v_gene: TRBV28
d_gene: NA
CDR3aa: CASREGSGNQPQHF
CDR3nt: TGTGCCAGCAGGGAGGGGAGTGGCAATCAGCCCCAGCATTTT

j_gene: TRBJ2-1
abundance: many
v_gene: TRBV14
d_gene: NA
CDR3aa: CASSQERTRWNEQFF
CDR3nt: TGTGCCAGCAGCCAAGAACGGACTCGCTGGAATGAGCAGTTCTTC

j_gene: TRBJ1-6
abundance: NA
v_gene: TRBV7-3
d_gene: TRBD1
CDR3aa: CASSRTGTSNSPLHF
CDR3nt: TGTGCCAGCAGCAGGACAGGGACGAGTAATTCACCCCTCCACTTT

j_gene: TRBJ2-5
abundance: NA
v_gene: TRBV7-2
d_gene: TRBD2
CDR3aa: CASSLRHNLAGPIMETQYF
CDR3nt: TGTGCCAGCAGCTTACGACACAATCTAGCGGGACCGATTATGGAGACCCAGTACTTC

j_gene: TRBJ2-1
abundance: few
v_gene: TRBV4-3
d_gene: NA
CDR3aa: CASSQRGLLSSYNEQFF
CDR3nt: TGCGCCAGCAGCCAGAGGGGACTTCTGAGCTCCTACAATGAGCAGTTCTTC

j_gene: TRBJ2-1
abundance: NA
v_gene: TRBV7-6
d_gene: TRBD1
CDR3aa: CASREGTGNNEQFF
CDR3nt: TGTGCCAGCAGGGAGGGGACAGGGAACAATGAGCAGTTCTTC

j_gene: TRBJ2-1
abundance: few
v_gene: TRBV27
d_gene: NA
CDR3aa: CASSFRVYNEQFF
CDR3nt: TGTGCCAGCAGTTTCCGGGTTTACAATGAGCAGTTCTTC

j_gene: TRBJ1-1
abundance: NA
v_gene: TRBV28
d_gene: NA
CDR3aa: CASITGKTEAFF
CDR3nt: TGTGCCAGCATAACAGGGAAGACTGAAGCTTTCTTT

j_gene: TRBJ2-3
abundance: few
v_gene: TRBV12-5
d_gene: NA
CDR3aa: CASGGAGFTDTQYF
CDR3nt: TGTGCTAGTGGTGGCGCAGGGTTCACAGATACGCAGTATTTT

j_gene: TRBJ2-2
abundance: NA
v_gene: TRBV5-4
d_gene: TRBD1
CDR3aa: CASSRDRWRELFF
CDR3nt: TGTGCCAGCAGCCGGGACAGGTGGAGGGAGCTGTTTTTT

j_gene: TRBJ1-1
abundance: NA
v_gene: TRBV27
d_gene: NA
CDR3aa: CASSFRRGTEAFF
CDR3nt: TGTGCCAGCAGTTTTAGACGGGGCACTGAAGCTTTCTTT

j_gene: TRBJ2-2
abundance: NA
v_gene: TRBV19
d_gene: TRBD1
CDR3aa: CASSLRDRYTGELFF
CDR3nt: TGTGCCAGTAGCTTGAGGGACAGATACACCGGGGAGCTGTTTTTT

j_gene: TRBJ1-1
abundance: NA
v_gene: TRBV5-4
d_gene: TRBD1
CDR3aa: CASSFDWQGALREAFF
CDR3nt: TGTGCCAGCAGCTTCGACTGGCAGGGGGCGTTGCGTGAAGCTTTCTTT

j_gene: TRBJ1-1
abundance: few
v_gene: TRBV7-8
d_gene: TRBD1
CDR3aa: CASSMDRGNTEAFF
CDR3nt: TGTGCCAGCAGCATGGACAGGGGGAACACTGAAGCTTTCTTT

j_gene: TRBJ1-5
abundance: many
v_gene: TRBV28
d_gene: NA
CDR3aa: CASSSRQPQHF
CDR3nt: TGTGCCAGCAGTTCCCGTCAGCCCCAGCATTTT

j_gene: TRBJ2-1
abundance: many
v_gene: TRBV13
d_gene: NA
CDR3aa: CASSPGDSSYNEQFF
CDR3nt: TGTGCCAGCAGCCCCGGGGATAGCTCCTACAATGAGCAGTTCTTC

j_gene: TRBJ1-5
abundance: few
v_gene: TRBV15
d_gene: NA
CDR3aa: CATSRDQGYNQPQHF
CDR3nt: TGTGCCACCAGCAGAGATCAGGGGTACAATCAGCCCCAGCATTTT

j_gene: TRBJ1-1
abundance: many
v_gene: TRBV11-3
d_gene: NA
CDR3aa: CASSRLLGTEAFF
CDR3nt: TGTGCCAGCAGCCGACTCTTAGGCACTGAAGCTTTCTTT

j_gene: TRBJ1-2
abundance: few
v_gene: TRBV2
d_gene: TRBD1
CDR3aa: CASSEGTGAGPGGGYTF
CDR3nt: TGTGCCAGCAGTGAAGGTACAGGGGCCGGACCAGGAGGTGGCTACACCTTC

j_gene: TRBJ2-3
abundance: NA
v_gene: TRBV4-2
d_gene: TRBD2
CDR3aa: CASSQERLGGGRDTQYF
CDR3nt: TGTGCCAGCAGCCAAGAACGGTTGGGCGGGGGGCGAGATACGCAGTATTTT

j_gene: TRBJ2-7
abundance: few
v_gene: TRBV28
d_gene: TRBD1
CDR3aa: CASKATRTGTLVEQYF
CDR3nt: TGTGCCAGCAAAGCTACCCGGACAGGAACTCTAGTTGAGCAGTACTTC

j_gene: TRBJ2-1
abundance: few
v_gene: TRBV11-3
d_gene: TRBD1
CDR3aa: CASSRGDRVRDHNEQFF
CDR3nt: TGTGCCAGCAGCCGTGGGGACAGGGTAAGGGACCACAATGAGCAGTTCTTC

j_gene: TRBJ2-7
abundance: few
v_gene: TRBV6-5
d_gene: NA
CDR3aa: CASRSYLRQYF
CDR3nt: TGTGCCAGCAGGTCTTACTTAAGACAGTACTTC

j_gene: TRBJ2-7
abundance: NA
v_gene: TRBV19
d_gene: TRBD2
CDR3aa: CASSMGLAISYEQYF
CDR3nt: TGTGCCAGTAGTATGGGACTAGCGATCTCCTACGAGCAGTACTTC

j_gene: TRBJ2-5
abundance: NA
v_gene: TRBV30
d_gene: TRBD2
CDR3aa: CAWTDLAGLNF
CDR3nt: TGTGCCTGGACCGACCTAGCGGGCCTTAACTTC

j_gene: TRBJ1-1
abundance: NA
v_gene: TRBV2
d_gene: NA
CDR3aa: CASRNRPGAFF
CDR3nt: TGTGCCAGCAGAAACAGGCCCGGTGCTTTCTTT

j_gene: TRBJ2-1
abundance: few
v_gene: TRBV27
d_gene: TRBD2
CDR3aa: CASRRAGGVYNEQFF
CDR3nt: TGTGCCAGCAGGAGAGCGGGGGGCGTCTACAATGAGCAGTTCTTC

j_gene: TRBJ2-1
abundance: NA
v_gene: TRBV6-5
d_gene: NA
CDR3aa: CASSSSPGANEQFF
CDR3nt: TGTGCCAGCAGTTCATCCCCGGGAGCCAATGAGCAGTTCTTC

j_gene: TRBJ2-6
abundance: few
v_gene: TRBV7-8
d_gene: TRBD1
CDR3aa: CASSLAGQAVSGANVLTF
CDR3nt: TGTGCCAGCAGCTTAGCGGGACAGGCTGTCTCTGGGGCCAACGTCCTGACTTTC

j_gene: TRBJ2-7
abundance: NA
v_gene: TRBV6-1
d_gene: TRBD2
CDR3aa: CASTERGGPFEQYF
CDR3nt: TGTGCCAGCACCGAACGGGGGGGGCCGTTCGAGCAGTACTTC

j_gene: TRBJ1-4
abundance: few
v_gene: TRBV5-1
d_gene: TRBD1
CDR3aa: CASSRNTGTGGAFSEKLFF
CDR3nt: TGCGCCAGCAGCCGAAACACCGGGACAGGGGGAGCATTTTCCGAAAAACTGTTTTTT

j_gene: TRBJ2-7
abundance: few
v_gene: TRBV7-2
d_gene: NA
CDR3aa: CASSHWGGTGESYEQYF
CDR3nt: TGTGCCAGCAGCCATTGGGGAGGGACAGGAGAGTCCTACGAGCAGTACTTC

j_gene: TRBJ2-1
abundance: NA
v_gene: TRBV7-3
d_gene: TRBD1
CDR3aa: CASSFRTGSYNEQFF
CDR3nt: TGTGCCAGCAGCTTTAGGACAGGGTCATACAATGAGCAGTTCTTC

j_gene: TRBJ2-7
abundance: NA
v_gene: TRBV5-1
d_gene: TRBD2
CDR3aa: CASSQRDFYEQYF
CDR3nt: TGCGCCAGCAGCCAGCGGGACTTCTACGAGCAGTACTTC

j_gene: TRBJ2-3
abundance: many
v_gene: TRBV6-6
d_gene: TRBD2
CDR3aa: CATKTSGSDTQYF
CDR3nt: TGTGCCACCAAGACTAGCGGTTCAGATACGCAGTATTTT

j_gene: TRBJ1-6
abundance: few
v_gene: TRBV7-9
d_gene: NA
CDR3aa: CATGGGHSPLHF
CDR3nt: TGTGCCACGGGGGGGGGACATTCACCCCTCCACTTT

j_gene: TRBJ2-5
abundance: NA
v_gene: TRBV6-5
d_gene: TRBD2
CDR3aa: CASSYSRGAPETQYF
CDR3nt: TGTGCCAGCAGTTACTCGCGGGGGGCCCCAGAGACCCAGTACTTC

j_gene: TRBJ1-1
abundance: NA
v_gene: TRBV6-1
d_gene: TRBD1
CDR3aa: CASSSRGDTEAFF
CDR3nt: TGTGCCAGCAGTTCCAGGGGGGACACTGAAGCTTTCTTT

j_gene: TRBJ2-3
abundance: few
v_gene: TRBV28
d_gene: TRBD2
CDR3aa: CASTSAGAGDTQYF
CDR3nt: TGTGCCAGCACTTCAGCGGGAGCTGGAGATACGCAGTATTTT

j_gene: TRBJ1-4
abundance: NA
v_gene: TRBV19
d_gene: TRBD1
CDR3aa: CASSEQGLAEKLFF
CDR3nt: TGTGCCAGTAGTGAACAGGGGTTGGCGGAAAAACTGTTTTTT